The rows below give T cell receptor beta chains drawn from one sample of a study of OX40 agonist ivuxolimab in advanced cancers. Sequenced by immunoSEQ multiplex PCR; TCRdb stores in-frame clones only, minus some. This sample has around 19,000 clones, with roughly 80% found just once. The sample was CD4+ or CD8+ T cells sorted from blood, taken in a trial of the OX40 agonist ivuxolimab. These receptors originate from an adult with an advanced solid tumor such as melanoma, head and neck, liver or kidney cancer. CDR3s include the opening cysteine and the closing phenylalanine or tryptophan. Each record gives: CDR3 protein, CDR3 DNA, J gene, V gene, D gene, clone size. The D gene is left open where the match is weak. Expanded clones are given a class, and other clones once, few, many or no size at all.

CDR3: CASSLALAGSNTGELFF
DNA: TGTGCCAGCAGTTTGGCACTAGCGGGGTCGAACACCGGGGAGCTGTTTTTT
J: TRBJ2-2
V: TRBV28
D: TRBD2
size: NA

CDR3: CASSAPTGDLTEAFF
DNA: TGTGCCAGCAGTGCCCCGACAGGGGACCTCACTGAAGCTTTCTTT
J: TRBJ1-1
V: TRBV25-1
D: TRBD1
size: NA

CDR3: CASSQGTGEILAKNIQYF
DNA: TGCGCCAGCAGCCAAGGGACAGGGGAGATCTTAGCCAAAAACATTCAGTACTTC
J: TRBJ2-4
V: TRBV4-3
D: TRBD1
size: NA

CDR3: CASSEGWTGGALETQYF
DNA: TGTGCCAGCAGTGAAGGGTGGACAGGGGGCGCGCTGGAGACCCAGTACTTC
J: TRBJ2-5
V: TRBV6-1
D: TRBD1
size: once

CDR3: CASSEGGIGGAF
DNA: TGTGCCAGCAGTGAAGGAGGCATTGGAGGGGCCTTC
J: TRBJ2-7
V: TRBV6-1
D: NA
size: NA

CDR3: CASSFGTGLETQYF
DNA: TGTGCCAGCAGCTTCGGGACAGGGCTAGAGACCCAGTACTTC
J: TRBJ2-5
V: TRBV5-5
D: TRBD1
size: NA

CDR3: CASSQGLPIGTEETQYF
DNA: TGCGCCAGCAGCCAAGGTCTCCCCATCGGGACAGAAGAGACCCAGTACTTC
J: TRBJ2-5
V: TRBV4-1
D: TRBD1
size: NA

CDR3: CASSWGQFGAEAFF
DNA: TGTGCCAGCAGCTGGGGACAGTTTGGGGCTGAAGCTTTCTTT
J: TRBJ1-1
V: TRBV7-2
D: TRBD1
size: medium-sized

CDR3: CASSSRPDFSDTQYF
DNA: TGTGCCAGCAGCTCTCGCCCGGACTTTTCAGATACGCAGTATTTT
J: TRBJ2-3
V: TRBV9
D: NA
size: NA

CDR3: CASSLKASGLGEQFF
DNA: TGTGCCAGCAGTTTAAAAGCTAGCGGGTTAGGAGAGCAGTTCTTC
J: TRBJ2-1
V: TRBV28
D: TRBD2
size: NA

CDR3: CASRDGELFF
DNA: TGTGCCAGCAGGGACGGGGAGCTGTTTTTT
J: TRBJ2-2
V: TRBV6-1
D: NA
size: NA

CDR3: CASSLGRGRGGYGYTF
DNA: TGTGCCAGCAGCTTAGGCCGGGGCAGGGGAGGCTATGGCTACACCTTC
J: TRBJ1-2
V: TRBV13
D: NA
size: NA

CDR3: CASSLGQSYGYTF
DNA: TGTGCCAGCAGTTTAGGCCAGTCCTATGGCTACACCTTC
J: TRBJ1-2
V: TRBV28
D: NA
size: NA

CDR3: CASSLGAGSNEQYF
DNA: TGTGCCAGCAGCCTAGGGGCCGGGAGCAACGAGCAGTACTTC
J: TRBJ2-7
V: TRBV11-3
D: NA
size: NA

CDR3: CANWVGGASEQYF
DNA: TGTGCCAACTGGGTAGGCGGGGCTTCCGAGCAGTACTTC
J: TRBJ2-7
V: TRBV2
D: NA
size: NA

CDR3: CASSPSGQGHYEQYF
DNA: TGCGCCAGCAGTCCCTCGGGACAGGGCCACTACGAGCAGTACTTC
J: TRBJ2-7
V: TRBV4-3
D: TRBD1
size: once

CDR3: CASSPRGVEDEAFF
DNA: TGCGCCAGCAGTCCGAGGGGGGTCGAGGATGAAGCTTTCTTT
J: TRBJ1-1
V: TRBV4-3
D: NA
size: few

CDR3: CASSANEQFF
DNA: TGTGCCAGTTCGGCCAATGAGCAGTTCTTC
J: TRBJ2-1
V: TRBV19
D: NA
size: many

CDR3: CASSQGISRGTDTQYF
DNA: TGCGCCAGCAGCCAAGGGATCTCCCGTGGGACAGATACGCAGTATTTT
J: TRBJ2-3
V: TRBV4-1
D: NA
size: NA

CDR3: CASSDGQVAPGELFF
DNA: TGTGCCAGCAGTGATGGGCAAGTCGCTCCCGGGGAGCTGTTTTTT
J: TRBJ2-2
V: TRBV7-3
D: NA
size: once

CDR3: CASGDISYEQYF
DNA: TGTGCCAGCGGGGATATCTCCTACGAGCAGTACTTC
J: TRBJ2-7
V: TRBV14
D: NA
size: NA

CDR3: CASSLSIGYEQYF
DNA: TGTGCCAGCAGTTTATCCATCGGGTACGAGCAGTACTTC
J: TRBJ2-7
V: TRBV27
D: NA
size: NA

CDR3: CASRTEGESPLHF
DNA: TGTGCCAGCCGTACCGAAGGCGAATCACCCCTCCACTTT
J: TRBJ1-6
V: TRBV28
D: NA
size: NA

CDR3: CASSSTDPGRSQETQYF
DNA: TGTGCCAGCAGCTCTACCGACCCGGGACGTAGCCAAGAGACCCAGTACTTC
J: TRBJ2-5
V: TRBV7-9
D: NA
size: NA

CDR3: CASSLELGKPQHF
DNA: TGTGCCAGCAGCCTCGAATTGGGGAAGCCCCAGCATTTT
J: TRBJ1-5
V: TRBV9
D: NA
size: NA

CDR3: CASSLLAPTPNSGDEQFF
DNA: TGCGCCAGCAGCCTGCTGGCCCCCACCCCCAATAGCGGGGATGAGCAGTTCTTC
J: TRBJ2-1
V: TRBV4-1
D: TRBD2
size: NA

CDR3: CASSYSKGSSREQFF
DNA: TGTGCCAGCAGTTACTCGAAGGGCTCCAGCCGGGAGCAGTTCTTC
J: TRBJ2-1
V: TRBV6-5
D: NA
size: once

CDR3: CASSVEGGPNSPLHF
DNA: TGTGCCAGCAGCGTAGAGGGAGGGCCTAATTCACCCCTCCACTTT
J: TRBJ1-6
V: TRBV9
D: NA
size: NA

CDR3: CASSPSGRDTQYF
DNA: TGTGCCAGCAGCCCGAGCGGGAGAGATACGCAGTATTTT
J: TRBJ2-3
V: TRBV5-4
D: TRBD2
size: NA

CDR3: CASSFPTLSLGTGELFF
DNA: TGTGCCAGCAGTTTTCCCACCCTCTCATTGGGCACCGGGGAGCTGTTTTTT
J: TRBJ2-2
V: TRBV28
D: NA
size: once